The rows below give T cell receptor beta chains drawn from one sample of a study of control samples from healthy donors and cancer patients. TCRdb keeps only in-frame clones here, not all; method: immunoSEQ multiplex PCR. This sample has fewer than 95,000 clones; about 85% occur once, and the top ten carry about 1.3%. Input material: blood. All receptors come from a woman between 50 and 59 years old in good health. Both conserved end residues are part of each CDR3. A D gene is named only where the DNA matches it firmly. Only some rows state a clone size, as once, few, many or a class for expanded clones.

V gene: TRBV20-1
clone size: .
J gene: TRBJ1-1
D gene: .
CDR3 DNA: TGCAGTGCTAGTTCGGGGGCATTGAACACTGAAGCTTTCTTT
CDR3 protein: CSASSGALNTEAFF

V gene: TRBV3-1/TRBV3-2
clone size: .
J gene: TRBJ2-3
D gene: .
CDR3 DNA: TGTGCCAGCAGCCGGCTTGCGGGCACAGATACGCAGTATTTT
CDR3 protein: CASSRLAGTDTQYF

V gene: TRBV18
clone size: .
J gene: TRBJ2-1
D gene: .
CDR3 DNA: TGTGCCAGCTCACCCCCTGGCGGGGGCCACAATGAGCAGTTCTTC
CDR3 protein: CASSPPGGGHNEQFF

V gene: TRBV15
clone size: .
J gene: TRBJ1-3
D gene: TRBD1
CDR3 DNA: TGTGCCACCAGCAGAGATCGGAGGGGGCCTGGAAACACCATATATTTT
CDR3 protein: CATSRDRRGPGNTIYF

V gene: TRBV10-3
clone size: once
J gene: TRBJ1-2
D gene: TRBD1
CDR3 DNA: TGTGCCATCAGAGTAACCAGGGGGCGCAACCGGTCGAACTATGGCTACACCTTC
CDR3 protein: CAIRVTRGRNRSNYGYTF

V gene: TRBV3-1/TRBV3-2
clone size: once
J gene: TRBJ2-7
D gene: .
CDR3 DNA: TGTGCCAGCAGCCCCGGGCCGGGGCCCTACGAGCAGTACTTC
CDR3 protein: CASSPGPGPYEQYF

V gene: TRBV19
clone size: few
J gene: TRBJ2-1
D gene: .
CDR3 DNA: TGTGCCAGTAGTATCCGACGACCCGGCGAGCAGTTCTTC
CDR3 protein: CASSIRRPGEQFF

V gene: TRBV6-2/TRBV6-3
clone size: .
J gene: TRBJ2-1
D gene: TRBD2
CDR3 DNA: TGTGCCAGCAGCTCGGTTAGCGGGAGCCCCTACAATGAGCAGTTCTTC
CDR3 protein: CASSSVSGSPYNEQFF

V gene: TRBV15
clone size: once
J gene: TRBJ1-1
D gene: .
CDR3 DNA: TGTGCCACCAGCAGAGATGTCGGGGTGTTAGACACTGAAGCTTTCTTT
CDR3 protein: CATSRDVGVLDTEAFF

V gene: TRBV7-9
clone size: .
J gene: TRBJ2-2
D gene: TRBD1
CDR3 DNA: TGTGCCAGCAGCTTAAGGGGGCCTTACCGGGAGCTGTTTTTT
CDR3 protein: CASSLRGPYRELFF